Below, one TCR beta chain is given with its context. As yet, its antigen is unknown. CD4+ T cells from unexposed donors were obtained before the COVID-19 pandemic (2011-2018). Naive and memory CD4+ T cells came from enriched cryopreserved PBMCs. The entry originates in a study of CD4 T cells in relation to SARS-CoV-2 and coronaviruses. Study observations and caveats: No donor gave both pre-pandemic and post-infection samples.

The V end lost 5 bases, the J end lost 5 bases, and 9 bases lay between the germline ends. CDR3 size: 12 residues. Germline CDR1 ENHRY, CDR2 SYGVKD. Clones were read by immunoSEQ multiplex PCR, and TCRdb kept only the in-frame ones, dropping some. Counted here are about 65,000 clones, more than 75% occurring once; the ten biggest clones make up around 1.6%. The rearrangement joins TRBV10-3 to TRBJ1-1; D unclear. The receptor's source is a human donor in good health. Material: memory CD4+ T cells from PBMCs. DNA of the CDR3: TGTGCCATCAGTAACACGGAGACTGAAGCTTTCTTT. Protein product: CAISNTETEAFF.